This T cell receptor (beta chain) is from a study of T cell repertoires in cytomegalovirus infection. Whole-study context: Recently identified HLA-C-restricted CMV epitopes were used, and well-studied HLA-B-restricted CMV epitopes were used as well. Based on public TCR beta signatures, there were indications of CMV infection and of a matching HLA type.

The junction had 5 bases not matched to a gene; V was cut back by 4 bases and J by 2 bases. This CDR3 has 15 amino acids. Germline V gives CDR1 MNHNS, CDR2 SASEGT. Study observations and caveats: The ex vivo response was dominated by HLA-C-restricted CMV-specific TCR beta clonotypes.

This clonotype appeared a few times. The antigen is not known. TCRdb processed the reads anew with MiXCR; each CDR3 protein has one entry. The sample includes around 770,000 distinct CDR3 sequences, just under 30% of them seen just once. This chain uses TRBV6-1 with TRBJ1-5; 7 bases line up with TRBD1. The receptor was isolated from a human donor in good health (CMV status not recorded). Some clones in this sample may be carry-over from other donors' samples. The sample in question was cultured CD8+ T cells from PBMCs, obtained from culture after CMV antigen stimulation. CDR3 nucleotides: TGTGCCAGCAGTGGCCGGGACAGTCGCAATCAGCCCCAGCATTTT. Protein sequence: CASSGRDSRNQPQHF.